A single sample gave rise to the 29 T cell receptor beta chains below, sequenced in a study of T cell responses to AZD1222 COVID-19 vaccine. TCRdb's copy holds only in-frame clones and misses some; the assay was immunoSEQ multiplex PCR. The sample lists about 140,000 clones, approximately 90% occurring once. The source was peripheral blood, collected on day 0 of AZD1222 vaccination. The receptors come from an adult in good health.

This chain links TRBV7-8 with TRBJ2-7, with a weak D call TRBD1 (5 bases). CDR3 length: 15 amino acids. V lost 5 bases to trimming and J lost 1 base, with 15 bases between them. Germline V gene data show CDR1 as SGHVS and CDR2 as FQNEAQ. In nucleotides, the CDR3 is TGTGCCAGCAGCCCAGGTCGCAGGGTATCCTACGAGCAGTACTTC. Protein sequence: CASSPGRRVSYEQYF. The whole variable domain, filled in from reference TRBV7-8 and TRBJ2-7, reads GAGVSQSPRYKVAKRGQDVALRCDPISGHVSLFWYQQALGQGPEFLTYFQNEAQLDKSGLPSDRFFAERPEGSVSTLKIQRTQQEDSAVYLCASSPGRRVSYEQYFGPGTRLTVT.

The chain recombines TRBV4-1 with TRBJ1-2, with TRBD1 identical over 8 bases. Unmatched junction bases numbered 9, after V lost 4 bases and J lost 8 bases. Germline V CDR1 and CDR2: MGHRA, YSYEKL. The CDR3 has 14 residues. CDR3: CASSPLPGGSGYTF. The DNA of the CDR3 is TGCGCCAGCAGCCCCCTCCCAGGGGGCTCGGGCTACACCTTC.

The count of this clone is one. This rearrangement joins TRBV18 to TRBJ2-5; TRBD2 aligns across 9 bases. Germline V gene sequence: CDR1 KGHSH, CDR2 LQKENI. The CDR3 sequence is 16 residues long. V was pared by 3 bases and J by 7 bases, with 12 bases of the junction left unmatched. The chain's CDR3 is CASSPTPSGMLGTQYF. The CDR3 bases are TGTGCCAGCTCACCGACGCCTAGCGGGATGTTGGGGACCCAGTACTTC.

This clone was seen a single time. This chain connects TRBV5-5 to TRBJ2-3; TRBD1 agrees at 7 bases. This CDR3 has 15 amino acids. In germline, CDR1 is SGHKS, CDR2 YYEKEE (reference sequence). The junction had 6 bases not matched to a gene; V was cut back by 5 bases and J by 0 bases. DNA of the CDR3: TGTGCCAGCAGGACAGGGTTGGGGAGCACAGATACGCAGTATTTT. Translating gives CASRTGLGSTDTQYF.

The rearrangement joins TRBV4-1 to TRBJ2-7, with TRBD2 as a possible D gene (5 bases). The CDR3 sequence is 14 residues long. V was shortened by 3 bases and J by 3 bases, with 12 bases between the two germline ends. The V gene's germline CDR1 is MGHRA and CDR2 YSYEKL. CDR3 protein: CASSHREEFYEQYF. Here the CDR3 DNA reads TGCGCCAGCAGCCACCGGGAAGAATTCTACGAGCAGTACTTC.

V usage is TRBV29-1 and J usage is TRBJ2-4; 7 bases are shared with TRBD2. Unmatched junction bases numbered 4, after V lost 4 bases and J lost 4 bases. Looked up from germline, CDR1 is SQVTM and CDR2 is ANQGSEA. CDR3 length equals 13 residues. The CDR3 is CSVVTGGKNIQYF. DNA for the CDR3: TGCAGCGTTGTAACCGGGGGGAAAAACATTCAGTACTTC. Variable domain in full (rest from reference TRBV29-1 and TRBJ2-4): SAVISQKPSRDICQRGTSLTIQCQVDSQVTMMFWYRQQPGQSLTLIATANQGSEATYESGFVIDKFPISRPNLTFSTLTVSNMSPEDSSIYLCSVVTGGKNIQYFGAGTRLSVL.

V is TRBV6-5 and J is TRBJ1-4; D gene unclear. The CDR3 length is 15 residues. The germline gives CDR1 MNHEY, CDR2 SVGAGI. Trimming stripped 6 bases from V and 0 bases from J, with 11 bases between. In nucleotides, the CDR3 is TGTGCCAGCAGATACGGGGATGCAACTAATGAAAAACTGTTTTTT. Translation gives CASRYGDATNEKLFF.

The gene calls are TRBV5-4 and TRBJ1-2; 7 bases match TRBD1. CDR1 and CDR2 from the germline V gene are SGHNT and YYREEE (reference sequence). The CDR3 is made up of 14 amino acids. Trimming took 4 bases from V and 5 from J; bases not matched to a gene: 8. This chain's CDR3 is CASSGGQTTYGYTF. As DNA, the CDR3 is TGTGCCAGCAGCGGGGGACAGACGACATATGGCTACACCTTC.

V and J are TRBV2 and TRBJ1-2, with D possibly matching TRBD1 (6 bases). The CDR3 is made up of 12 amino acids. The germline V gene has CDR1 SNHLY and CDR2 FYNNEI. V was trimmed by 9 bases and J by 8 bases, leaving 16 bases between them. Here the CDR3 DNA reads TGTGCCAGTTCACAGGGAACTGCGGGCTACACCTTC. Protein sequence: CASSQGTAGYTF.

This sequence joins TRBV28 and TRBJ1-5, with D possibly being TRBD1 (5 bases). Between the trimmed V and J ends, which lost 6 bases and 9 bases, there was a span of 18 bases. The CDR3 contains 14 residues. Germline V gives CDR1 MDHEN, CDR2 SYDVKM. This CDR3 reads CASSPNGARGPQHF. The CDR3 DNA reads as TGTGCCAGCAGCCCCAATGGGGCTCGGGGGCCCCAGCATTTT.

The V call is TRBV5-4, the J call TRBJ1-1, with D maybe TRBD1 (5 bases). CDR1 is SGHNT and CDR2 is YYREEE in the germline V gene (reference sequence). The CDR3 runs to 14 residues. Trimming removed 1 base at V and 1 base at J, with 8 bases between. The CDR3 DNA sequence: TGTGCCAGCAGCTTGTCTGGGGGGAACACTGAAGCTTTCTTT. Translated, it gives CASSLSGGNTEAFF.

The V and J genes are TRBV3-1 (or the pseudogene TRBV3-2) and TRBJ1-6; D gene ambiguous. Trimming took off 2 bases at V and 9 bases at J, with 17 bases between the two ends. Per germline, CDR1 LGHDT and CDR2 YNNKEL (reference sequence). This CDR3 spans 16 amino acids. CDR3 loop: CASSQTPDRAISPLHF. CDR3 sequence (DNA): TGTGCCAGCAGCCAAACACCCGATAGGGCCATTTCACCCCTCCACTTT.

The rearrangement uses TRBV5-1 and TRBJ2-1, with D possibly TRBD2 on 5 matching bases. Germline V gene data show CDR1 as SGHRS and CDR2 as YFSETQ. V lost 1 base, J lost 8 bases, and 13 bases lay in between. CDR3 length: 14 amino acids. The CDR3 region has the DNA TGCGCCAGCAGCTTGAATGAGGGTGGGGATGAGCAGTTCTTC. Translating gives CASSLNEGGDEQFF.

The gene calls are TRBV12-3 or TRBV12-4 and TRBJ1-2; D remains unclear. Trimming stripped 4 bases from V and 3 bases from J, with 9 bases between. The CDR3 is made up of 13 amino acids. CDR3 amino acids: CASSWTPDYGYTF. The CDR3 nucleotides are TGTGCCAGCAGTTGGACGCCTGACTATGGCTACACCTTC.

The chain joins TRBV5-3 to TRBJ1-5; D gene unclear. TRBV5-3 is sorted into the ORF group, with uncertain function. There are 15 residues in the CDR3. V lost 0 bases, J lost 1 base, and 8 bases lay in between. The DNA of the CDR3 is TGTGCCAGAAGCTTGGGTCTTTTCAGCAATCAGCCCCAGCATTTT. This sequence encodes CARSLGLFSNQPQHF.

The chain is built from TRBV6-6 and TRBJ2-3, with D hard to call. Germline V gene data show CDR1 as MNHNY and CDR2 as SVGAGI (reference sequence). V was clipped by 2 bases and J by 4 bases, with 13 bases between them. The CDR3 is made up of 15 amino acids. The chain's CDR3 is CASSYGFPQPDTQYF. CDR3 coding DNA: TGTGCCAGCAGTTACGGTTTTCCCCAACCAGATACGCAGTATTTT.

The DNA for the CDR3 is TGCGCCAGCAGGTACCCGGACAGAGACACCGGGGAGCTGTTTTTT. It is translated as CASRYPDRDTGELFF. This chain joins TRBV5-1 and TRBJ2-2, with a possible D match to TRBD1 (6 bases). CDR1 SGHRS and CDR2 YFSETQ come from the germline V gene. The ends were cut back, 5 bases at V and 3 bases at J, with 14 bases in the middle. The CDR3 runs 15 residues.

This chain joins TRBV14 and TRBJ1-5; maybe TRBD1 (5 bases). Germline V gene data show CDR1 as SGHDN and CDR2 as FVKESK. The CDR3 loop spans 14 amino acids. The germline V and J ends were trimmed by 4 bases and 3 bases, with 10 bases remaining between them. In DNA form, the CDR3 reads TGTGCCAGCAGCCTCGGGGGGTTCAATCAGCCCCAGCATTTT. Residues: CASSLGGFNQPQHF. Based on the CDR3 plus reference TRBV14 and TRBJ1-5, the full variable domain is EAGVTQFPSHSVIEKGQTVTLRCDPISGHDNLYWYRRVMGKEIKFLLHFVKESKQDESGMPNNRFLAERTGGTYSTLKVQPAELEDSGVYFCASSLGGFNQPQHFGDGTRLSIL.

This clone was picked up one time. The rearrangement uses TRBV4-2 and TRBJ1-2; D is unresolved. Germline V gene lookup returns CDR1 LGHNA and CDR2 YNFKEQ. V was clipped by 2 bases and J by 4 bases, with 8 bases between them. The CDR3 extends over 13 amino acids. CDR3 amino acids: CASSQQDRYGYTF. Written as DNA, the CDR3 is TGTGCCAGCAGCCAACAGGATCGCTATGGCTACACCTTC.

The chain employs TRBV7-9 and TRBJ1-6; perhaps TRBD1 as D (6 bases). The CDR3 is 16 residues long. From germline, CDR1 is SEHNR and CDR2 FQNEAQ (reference sequence). V was clipped by 1 base and J by 9 bases, with 16 bases between them. In DNA, the CDR3 is TGTGCCAGCAGCTTAGTGTCCGGGACACCACCTTCACCCCTCCACTTT. Protein product: CASSLVSGTPPSPLHF.

The V and J genes are TRBV6-5 and TRBJ2-1; D might be TRBD1 or TRBD2, each matching 6 bases. The germline V gene has CDR1 MNHEY and CDR2 SVGAGI. The CDR3 totals 13 residues. The V gene lost 6 bases and the J gene lost 6 bases, with 12 bases spanning the gap. The CDR3: CASRYRDFNEQFF. The DNA of the CDR3 is TGTGCCAGCAGGTACAGGGACTTCAATGAGCAGTTCTTC.

The J gene is TRBJ2-1, the V gene TRBV27; D unresolved. The ends were cut back, 2 bases at V and 4 bases at J, with 9 bases in the middle. The CDR3 runs 14 residues. Germline-derived CDR1 and CDR2 are MNHEY and SMNVEV (reference sequence). CDR3: CASSLADGYNEQFF. The CDR3 nucleotides are TGTGCCAGCAGTTTAGCTGACGGATACAATGAGCAGTTCTTC.

CDR3 in DNA: TGTGCCAGTGACAGGGCGGGAGTGATCAATGAGCAGTTCTTC. Translating gives CASDRAGVINEQFF. The V and J genes are TRBV5-3 and TRBJ2-1; D tentatively reads TRBD1 or TRBD2 (7 bases each). TRBV5-3 counts as an open reading frame of uncertain function. This CDR3 comprises 14 residues. With 8 bases removed from V and 6 bases from J, the gap between germline ends came to 18 bases.

This clone was observed once. The V call is TRBV9, the J call TRBJ2-1; TRBD2 matches at 7 bases. This CDR3 has 17 amino acids. Germline lookup yields CDR1 SGDLS and CDR2 YYNGEE. V lost 4 bases, J lost 0 bases, and 10 bases stayed unmatched. CDR3 nucleotide sequence: TGTGCCAGCAGCACCCCACGAGGGGAGGGCTCCTACAATGAGCAGTTCTTC. It is translated as CASSTPRGEGSYNEQFF.

The chain is built from TRBV7-3 and TRBJ2-1, with TRBD2 matching over 13 bases. The length of the CDR3 is 16 residues. Germline V lookup: CDR1 SGHTA, CDR2 FQGTGA. The trim removed 2 bases at V and 4 bases at J, leaving 2 bases unmatched. CDR3 amino acids: CASSLGTSGTYNEQFF. The CDR3 nucleotides are TGTGCCAGCAGCTTAGGGACTAGCGGGACATACAATGAGCAGTTCTTC.

The gene calls are TRBV5-4 and TRBJ2-1; perhaps TRBD1 as D (5 bases). Trimming took 0 bases from V and 4 from J, leaving 8 bases between them. Germline assignment: CDR1 SGHNT and CDR2 YYREEE (reference sequence). The CDR3 is made up of 14 amino acids. CDR3 DNA sequence: TGTGCCAGCAGCTTGGGAGACAGATACAATGAGCAGTTCTTC. Its translation is CASSLGDRYNEQFF.

The chain has TRBV6-6 and TRBJ1-1; TRBD1 agrees at 7 bases. The junction had 17 bases not matched to a gene; V was cut back by 11 bases and J by 2 bases. The CDR3 loop spans 16 amino acids. Germline lookup yields CDR1 MNHNY and CDR2 SVGAGI (reference sequence). The CDR3, as DNA: TGTGCCGGGAATCCCGTGGAGGGGGCGTATAACACTGAAGCTTTCTTT. Amino acids: CAGNPVEGAYNTEAFF.

The rearrangement joins TRBV5-1 to TRBJ2-7; possibly TRBD1 for D (6 bases). The CDR3 contains 16 residues. The germline V and J ends were trimmed by 2 bases and 0 bases, with 15 bases remaining between them. Per the germline V gene, CDR1 is SGHRS and CDR2 is YFSETQ. CDR3 sequence reads: CASSLEAGVLSYEQYF. CDR3 DNA sequence: TGCGCCAGCAGCTTAGAGGCAGGGGTCCTCTCCTACGAGCAGTACTTC.

Only a few counts were recorded for this clone. This rearrangement joins TRBV15 to TRBJ1-1, with TRBD1 matching over 9 bases. The germline gives CDR1 LNHNV, CDR2 YYDKDF (reference sequence). The CDR3 totals 16 residues. V shed 5 bases, J shed 1 base, and the junction held 8 bases outside the gene matches. The CDR3, as DNA: TGTGCCACCAGCTGGACAGGGGAGGTTACGAACACTGAAGCTTTCTTT. Amino acid sequence: CATSWTGEVTNTEAFF.